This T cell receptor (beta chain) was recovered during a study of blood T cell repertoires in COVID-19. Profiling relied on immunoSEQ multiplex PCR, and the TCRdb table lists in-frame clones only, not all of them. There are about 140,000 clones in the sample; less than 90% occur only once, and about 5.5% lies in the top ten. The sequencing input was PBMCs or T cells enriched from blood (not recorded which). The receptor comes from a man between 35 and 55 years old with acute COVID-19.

The CDR3 bases are TGTGCCAGCAGCCCCCGAGGACTAGCGGGGGGGCCGGATACCGGGGAGCTGTTTTTT. This sequence encodes CASSPRGLAGGPDTGELFF. The genes are TRBV11-2 and TRBJ2-2; TRBD2 agrees at 15 bases. J gave up 5 bases and V 5 bases, and 12 bases lay outside the gene matches. CDR3 length: 19 amino acids. Germline-derived CDR1 and CDR2 are SGHAT and FQNNGV.